Listed below are T cell receptor beta chains from one sample, sequenced in a study of OX40 agonist ivuxolimab in advanced cancers. The protocol was immunoSEQ multiplex PCR, while the TCRdb copy is restricted to in-frame clones and leaves out a portion. The sample contains roughly 70,000 clones, roughly 80% of which appear only once. The material was CD4+ or CD8+ T cells sorted from blood, obtained in a trial of the OX40 agonist ivuxolimab. The source is an adult with an advanced solid tumor such as melanoma, head and neck, liver or kidney cancer. CDR3s include the opening cysteine and the closing phenylalanine or tryptophan. D genes are given only for firm matches. Clone size is given for some rows only: seen once, a few or many times, or a class if the clone is expanded.

j_gene | abundance | v_gene | d_gene | len | CDR3aa | CDR3nt
TRBJ1-2 | . | TRBV4-1 | TRBD1 | 17 | CASSQSVLTGRDLGYTF | TGCGCCAGCAGCCAATCGGTCTTGACAGGGCGCGACCTTGGCTACACCTTC
TRBJ2-7 | . | TRBV10-1 | TRBD1 | 17 | CASSGIGTDKGTYEQYF | TGCGCCAGCAGTGGAATAGGGACAGACAAAGGAACCTACGAGCAGTACTTC
TRBJ1-6 | few | TRBV7-3 | . | 13 | CASSFTGNSPLHF | TGTGCCAGCAGCTTCACAGGGAATTCACCCCTCCACTTT
TRBJ2-7 | many | TRBV6-4 | . | 16 | CASSDSLTGQGDEQYF | TGTGCCAGCAGTGACTCCCTAACAGGCCAAGGCGACGAGCAGTACTTC
TRBJ2-1 | . | TRBV27 | . | 13 | CASSSGVYNEQFF | TGTGCCAGCAGTTCGGGGGTCTACAATGAGCAGTTCTTC
TRBJ2-5 | . | TRBV10-3 | TRBD1 | 14 | CAIRAGTEGETQYF | TGTGCCATCAGGGCCGGGACAGAGGGGGAGACCCAGTACTTC
TRBJ2-7 | . | TRBV19 | . | 15 | CASSDGGSDEDEQYF | TGTGCCAGTAGTGATGGGGGATCGGATGAGGACGAGCAGTACTTC
TRBJ1-1 | . | TRBV2 | TRBD1 | 15 | CASSGRDRPNTEAFF | TGTGCCAGCAGTGGGAGGGACAGGCCGAACACTGAAGCTTTCTTT
TRBJ2-3 | . | TRBV5-1 | . | 13 | CASSSTGADTQYF | TGCGCCAGCAGCTCTACCGGGGCAGATACGCAGTATTTT
TRBJ1-2 | . | TRBV5-5 | . | 14 | CASSTGKPDYGYTF | TGTGCCAGCAGTACAGGGAAGCCTGACTATGGCTACACCTTC
TRBJ2-7 | . | TRBV6-4 | TRBD2 | 18 | CASSYFLGLAGTVSEQYF | TGTGCCAGCAGTTACTTCTTAGGCCTAGCGGGGACCGTTTCCGAGCAGTACTTC
TRBJ2-4 | . | TRBV2 | . | 17 | CASSEVRSLIAKNIQYF | TGTGCCAGCAGTGAGGTCCGGTCACTAATAGCCAAAAACATTCAGTACTTC
TRBJ1-2 | . | TRBV19 | . | 14 | CASSGTGPSYGYTF | TGTGCCAGTAGTGGTACCGGTCCTTCCTATGGCTACACCTTC
TRBJ1-2 | few | TRBV10-3 | . | 13 | CAIIRSSGTGYTF | TGTGCCATCATAAGGTCGTCAGGGACTGGCTACACCTTC
TRBJ1-2 | . | TRBV28 | . | 14 | CASSFSGGGYGYTF | TGTGCCAGCAGTTTTTCCGGGGGCGGCTATGGCTACACCTTC
TRBJ2-6 | . | TRBV6-1 | TRBD1 | 17 | CASSQDRGVSWANVLTF | TGTGCCAGCAGTCAAGACAGGGGGGTCAGTTGGGCCAACGTCCTGACTTTC
TRBJ1-2 | . | TRBV4-1 | . | 15 | CASSQAWGENYGYTF | TGCGCCAGCAGCCAAGCGTGGGGCGAAAACTATGGCTACACCTTC
TRBJ2-7 | once | TRBV7-2 | . | 14 | CASSWYTGTPEQYF | TGTGCCAGCAGCTGGTATACCGGGACGCCTGAGCAGTACTTC
TRBJ2-1 | once | TRBV7-9 | . | 11 | CASRLYNEQFF | TGTGCCAGCAGGTTATACAATGAGCAGTTCTTC
TRBJ1-2 | few | TRBV5-1 | TRBD1 | 12 | CASSLEGAGYTF | TGCGCCAGCAGTCTCGAGGGGGCTGGCTACACCTTC
TRBJ2-1 | . | TRBV6-5 | TRBD1 | 15 | CASRARTGADNEQFF | TGTGCCAGCAGAGCCCGGACAGGGGCGGACAATGAGCAGTTCTTC
TRBJ2-7 | . | TRBV29-1 | TRBD2 | 19 | CSVEVHQASGSSSPYEQYF | TGCAGCGTTGAAGTCCATCAGGCTAGCGGGAGCTCTTCCCCCTACGAGCAGTACTTC
TRBJ2-5 | . | TRBV5-6 | TRBD2 | 17 | CASSWGLAGMYQETQYF | TGTGCCAGCAGCTGGGGACTAGCGGGAATGTACCAAGAGACCCAGTACTTC
TRBJ1-2 | few | TRBV19 | TRBD1 | 14 | CASSPLGQEHGYTF | TGTGCCAGTAGTCCTTTAGGACAGGAGCATGGCTACACCTTC
TRBJ2-7 | large | TRBV5-4 | TRBD1 | 16 | CASSLEPGGDGYEQYF | TGTGCCAGCAGCTTGGAACCAGGGGGTGATGGCTACGAGCAGTACTTC
TRBJ2-7 | . | TRBV6-5 | TRBD1 | 14 | CASSYSGQYYEQYF | TGTGCCAGCAGTTACTCGGGACAGTACTACGAGCAGTACTTC
TRBJ2-3 | . | TRBV7-7 | . | 10 | CAVGGDTQYF | TGTGCCGTTGGGGGGGATACGCAGTATTTT
TRBJ1-1 | few | TRBV28 | TRBD1 | 14 | CASSRTGGTAEAFF | TGTGCCAGCAGTCGTACAGGGGGCACAGCTGAAGCTTTCTTT
TRBJ2-2 | . | TRBV6-1 | . | 15 | CASSAGQANTGELFF | TGTGCCAGCAGTGCGGGACAAGCGAACACCGGGGAGCTGTTTTTT
TRBJ2-3 | . | TRBV4-1 | . | 15 | CASSQSSAEADTQYF | TGCGCCAGCAGCCAATCTAGCGCGGAGGCCGATACGCAGTATTTT
TRBJ1-4 | . | TRBV5-5 | . | 13 | CASSLSPGEKLFF | TGTGCCAGCAGCTTGAGCCCGGGGGAAAAACTGTTTTTT
TRBJ1-1 | . | TRBV5-1 | TRBD1 | 16 | CASSLVGQGVSTEAFF | TGCGCCAGCAGCTTGGTGGGACAGGGGGTTAGCACTGAAGCTTTCTTT
TRBJ2-5 | . | TRBV5-1 | . | 15 | CASSSSGSKRETQYF | TGCGCCAGCAGCTCATCAGGTTCAAAGAGGGAGACCCAGTACTTC
TRBJ2-1 | once | TRBV5-1 | TRBD2 | 15 | CASSLELAGSGEQFF | TGCGCCAGCAGCTTAGAACTAGCGGGAAGTGGGGAGCAGTTCTTC
TRBJ1-4 | few | TRBV30 | . | 15 | CAWRGTSITNEKLFF | TGTGCCTGGAGAGGGACAAGCATAACTAATGAAAAACTGTTTTTT
TRBJ1-3 | . | TRBV13 | . | 14 | CASSLGARAGTIYF | TGTGCCAGCAGCTTAGGGGCCAGGGCGGGCACCATATATTTT
TRBJ2-5 | few | TRBV5-4 | . | 13 | CASSSEGWETQYF | TGTGCCAGCAGCTCTGAGGGTTGGGAGACCCAGTACTTC
TRBJ2-3 | . | TRBV27 | TRBD1 | 16 | CASSLDRRNRTDTQYF | TGTGCCAGCAGTTTGGACAGGAGGAACCGCACAGATACGCAGTATTTT
TRBJ2-3 | . | TRBV2 | . | 14 | CASSGSAFTDTQYF | TGTGCCAGCAGTGGATCAGCCTTCACAGATACGCAGTATTTT
TRBJ2-7 | . | TRBV2 | . | 13 | CASSLRDSYEQYF | TGTGCCAGCAGTCTTAGGGACTCCTACGAGCAGTACTTC
TRBJ2-1 | once | TRBV2 | . | 17 | CASSDWILGGSYNEQFF | TGTGCCAGCAGTGATTGGATCTTAGGGGGCTCCTACAATGAGCAGTTCTTC
TRBJ2-7 | . | TRBV6-6 | TRBD1 | 15 | CASSLGTEGSYEQYF | TGTGCCAGCAGTTTAGGGACAGAAGGTTCCTACGAGCAGTACTTC
TRBJ1-2 | . | TRBV14 | TRBD1 | 15 | CASSSAGDRVYGYTF | TGTGCCAGCAGCTCGGCCGGGGACAGGGTCTATGGCTACACCTTC
TRBJ1-5 | . | TRBV19 | . | 15 | CASSPGDGRNQPQHF | TGTGCCAGTAGCCCGGGGGATGGGCGCAATCAGCCCCAGCATTTT
TRBJ1-4 | . | TRBV15 | . | 14 | CATSVGGSGEKLFF | TGTGCCACGAGCGTCGGGGGGTCGGGCGAAAAACTGTTTTTT
TRBJ2-5 | . | TRBV28 | . | 13 | CASSLGSQETQYF | TGTGCCAGCAGTTTGGGCAGTCAAGAGACCCAGTACTTC
TRBJ2-4 | . | TRBV30 | . | 16 | CAWSLGDRVAKNIQYF | TGTGCCTGGAGTTTGGGGGACCGGGTAGCCAAAAACATTCAGTACTTC
TRBJ2-5 | . | TRBV7-2 | TRBD2 | 14 | CASSPLAVSGTQYF | TGTGCCAGCAGCCCACTAGCGGTATCAGGGACCCAGTACTTC
TRBJ2-2 | . | TRBV19 | . | 14 | CASSPAGGTGELFF | TGTGCCAGTAGTCCGGCAGGAGGGACCGGGGAGCTGTTTTTT
TRBJ2-2 | . | TRBV18 | . | 15 | CASSPPQQNTGELFF | TGTGCCAGCTCACCACCGCAGCAGAACACCGGGGAGCTGTTTTTT
TRBJ2-2 | . | TRBV9 | . | 16 | CASSAPRQGDTGELFF | TGTGCCAGCAGCGCCCCGAGGCAGGGAGATACCGGGGAGCTGTTTTTT
TRBJ2-7 | once | TRBV5-4 | . | 16 | CASSESGALETYEQYF | TGTGCCAGCAGCGAATCAGGGGCTCTAGAGACCTACGAGCAGTACTTC
TRBJ1-1 | . | TRBV5-4 | . | 13 | CASSWDGNTEAFF | TGTGCCAGCAGCTGGGATGGGAACACTGAAGCTTTCTTT
TRBJ1-4 | . | TRBV2 | . | 16 | CASSYGEGSTNEKLFF | TGTGCCAGCAGCTACGGCGAGGGTTCGACTAATGAAAAACTGTTTTTT
TRBJ1-2 | . | TRBV29-1 | TRBD1 | 13 | CSVEDRGQDGYTF | TGCAGCGTTGAGGACAGGGGGCAAGATGGCTACACCTTC